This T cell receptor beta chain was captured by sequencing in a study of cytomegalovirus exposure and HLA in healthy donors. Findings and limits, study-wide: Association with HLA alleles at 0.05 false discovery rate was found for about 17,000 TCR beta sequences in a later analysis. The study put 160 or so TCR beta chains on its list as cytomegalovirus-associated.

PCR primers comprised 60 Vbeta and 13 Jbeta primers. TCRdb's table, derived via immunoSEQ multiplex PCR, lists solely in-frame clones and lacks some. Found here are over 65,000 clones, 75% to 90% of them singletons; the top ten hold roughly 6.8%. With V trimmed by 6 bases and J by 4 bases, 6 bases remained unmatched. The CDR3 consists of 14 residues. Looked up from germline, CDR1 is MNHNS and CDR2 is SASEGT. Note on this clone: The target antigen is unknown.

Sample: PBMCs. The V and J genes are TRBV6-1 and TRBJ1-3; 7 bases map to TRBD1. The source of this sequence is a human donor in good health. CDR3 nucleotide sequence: TGTGCCAGCAGGCGGCCGGGACAGGGAAACACCATATATTTT. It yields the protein CASRRPGQGNTIYF.